The T cell receptor beta chain described here comes from a study of shared clonotypes between healthy human individuals. Study summary: The plates for each donor numbered three CD4 naive, three CD4 memory, two CD8 naive and one CD8 memory.

This CDR3 has 12 residues. V was pared by 6 bases and J by 1 base, with 6 bases between. The germline gives CDR1 LNHDA, CDR2 SQIVND (reference sequence). CD8 cells regarded as naive lacked CD45RO, were positively chosen for CCR7, and omitted terminally differentiated effector memory CD45RA+ cells. Data came from immunoSEQ multiplex PCR; TCRdb stores just in-frame clones and leaves some out. The data show millions of clones, roughly 91% seen once. A note on this clone: This CDR3 is also generated by other DNA sequences in the sample.

Source material: naive CD8+ T cells from PBMCs. This receptor was taken from a young man in good health. Some clones in this sample may be carry-over from other donors' samples. The chain couples TRBV19 to TRBJ1-1; no firm D call. CDR3 residues: CASRTGNTEAFF. CDR3 nucleotide sequence: TGTGCCAGTAGAACCGGGAACACTGAAGCTTTCTTT.